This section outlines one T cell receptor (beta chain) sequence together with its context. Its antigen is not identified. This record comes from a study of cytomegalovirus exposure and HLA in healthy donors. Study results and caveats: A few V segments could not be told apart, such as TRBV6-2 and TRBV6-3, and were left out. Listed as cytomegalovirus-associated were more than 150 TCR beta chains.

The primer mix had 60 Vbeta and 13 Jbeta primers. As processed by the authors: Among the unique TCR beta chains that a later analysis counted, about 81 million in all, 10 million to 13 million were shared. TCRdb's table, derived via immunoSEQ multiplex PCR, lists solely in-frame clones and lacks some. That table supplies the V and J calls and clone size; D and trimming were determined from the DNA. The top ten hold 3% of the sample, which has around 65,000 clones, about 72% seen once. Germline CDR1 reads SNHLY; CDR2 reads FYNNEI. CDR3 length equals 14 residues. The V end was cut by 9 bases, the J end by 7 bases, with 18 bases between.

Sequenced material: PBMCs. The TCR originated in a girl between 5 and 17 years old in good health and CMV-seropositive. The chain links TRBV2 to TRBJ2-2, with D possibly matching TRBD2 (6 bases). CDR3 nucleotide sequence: TGTGCCAGGGGGACTCCCCAGGGTGGCGGGGAGCTGTTTTTT. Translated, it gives CARGTPQGGGELFF.